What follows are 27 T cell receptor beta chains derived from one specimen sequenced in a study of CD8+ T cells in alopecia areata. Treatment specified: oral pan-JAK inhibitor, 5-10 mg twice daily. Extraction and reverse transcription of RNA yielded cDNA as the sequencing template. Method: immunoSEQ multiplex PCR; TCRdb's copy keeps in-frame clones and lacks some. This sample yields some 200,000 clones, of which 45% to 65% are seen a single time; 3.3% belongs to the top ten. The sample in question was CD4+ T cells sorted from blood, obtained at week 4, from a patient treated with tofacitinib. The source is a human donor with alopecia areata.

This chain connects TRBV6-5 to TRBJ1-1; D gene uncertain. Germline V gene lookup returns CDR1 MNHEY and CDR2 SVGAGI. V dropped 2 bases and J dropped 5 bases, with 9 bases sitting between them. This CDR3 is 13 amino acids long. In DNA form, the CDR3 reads TGTGCCAGCAGTTACCGCCCGTGGACTGAAGCTTTCTTT. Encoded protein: CASSYRPWTEAFF.

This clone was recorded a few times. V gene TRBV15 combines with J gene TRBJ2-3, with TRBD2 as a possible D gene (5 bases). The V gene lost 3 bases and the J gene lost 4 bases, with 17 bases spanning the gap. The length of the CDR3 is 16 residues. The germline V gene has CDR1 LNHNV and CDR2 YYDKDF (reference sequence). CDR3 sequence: CATSSPEAPDPDTQYF. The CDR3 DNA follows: TGTGCCACCAGCAGCCCGGAGGCCCCGGACCCAGATACGCAGTATTTT.

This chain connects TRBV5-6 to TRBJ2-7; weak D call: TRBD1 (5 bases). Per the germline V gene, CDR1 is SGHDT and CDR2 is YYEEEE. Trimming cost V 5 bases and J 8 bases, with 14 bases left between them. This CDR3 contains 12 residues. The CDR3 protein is CASSGWGSQQYF. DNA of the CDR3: TGTGCCAGCAGTGGATGGGGCAGTCAGCAGTACTTC.

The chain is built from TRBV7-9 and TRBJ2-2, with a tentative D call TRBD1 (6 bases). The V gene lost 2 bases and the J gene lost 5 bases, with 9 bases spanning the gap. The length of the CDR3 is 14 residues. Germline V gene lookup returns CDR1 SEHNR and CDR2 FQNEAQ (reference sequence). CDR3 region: CASSLQGWTGELFF. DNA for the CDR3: TGTGCCAGCAGCTTACAGGGGTGGACCGGGGAGCTGTTTTTT. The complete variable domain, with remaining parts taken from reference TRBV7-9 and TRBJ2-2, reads DTGVSQNPRHKITKRGQNVTFRCDPISEHNRLYWYRQTLGQGPEFLTYFQNEAQLEKSRLLSDRFSAERPKGSFSTLEIQRTEQGDSAMYLCASSLQGWTGELFFGEGSRLTVL.

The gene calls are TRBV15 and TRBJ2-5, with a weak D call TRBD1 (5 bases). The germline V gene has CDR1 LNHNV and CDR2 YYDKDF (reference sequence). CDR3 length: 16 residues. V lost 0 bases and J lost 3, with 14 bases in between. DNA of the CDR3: TGTGCCACCAGCAGAGATTTAGCACAGGCCAAAGAGACCCAGTACTTC. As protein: CATSRDLAQAKETQYF.

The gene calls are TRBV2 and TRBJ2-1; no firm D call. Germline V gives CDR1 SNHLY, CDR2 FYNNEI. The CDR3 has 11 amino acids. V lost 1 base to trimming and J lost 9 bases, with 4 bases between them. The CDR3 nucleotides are TGTGCCAGCAGTGAAGTAGGTGAGCAGTTCTTC. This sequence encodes CASSEVGEQFF.

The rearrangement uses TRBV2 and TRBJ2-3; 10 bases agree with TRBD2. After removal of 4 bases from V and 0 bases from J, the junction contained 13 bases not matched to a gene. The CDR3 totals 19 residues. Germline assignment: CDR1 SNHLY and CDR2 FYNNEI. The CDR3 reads CASSVAGTSVGPSTDTQYF. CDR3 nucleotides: TGTGCCAGCAGTGTCGCCGGGACTAGCGTTGGACCTAGCACAGATACGCAGTATTTT. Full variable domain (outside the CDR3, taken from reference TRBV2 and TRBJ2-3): EPEVTQTPSHQVTQMGQEVILRCVPISNHLYFYWYRQILGQKVEFLVSFYNNEISEKSEIFDDQFSVERPDGSNFTLKIRSTKLEDSAMYFCASSVAGTSVGPSTDTQYFGPGTRLTVL.

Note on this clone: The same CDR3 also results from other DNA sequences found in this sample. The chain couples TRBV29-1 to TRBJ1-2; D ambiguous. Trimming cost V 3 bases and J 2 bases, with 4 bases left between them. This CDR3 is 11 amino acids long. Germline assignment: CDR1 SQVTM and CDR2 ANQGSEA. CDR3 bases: TGCAGCGTTGAGATAAACTATGGCTACACCTTC. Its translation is CSVEINYGYTF.

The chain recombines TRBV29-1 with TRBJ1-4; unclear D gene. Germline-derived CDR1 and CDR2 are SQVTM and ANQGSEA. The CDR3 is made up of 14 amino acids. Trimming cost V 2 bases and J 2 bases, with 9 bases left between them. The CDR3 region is CSVELALTNEKLFF. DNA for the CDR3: TGCAGCGTTGAACTCGCACTTACTAATGAAAAACTGTTTTTT.

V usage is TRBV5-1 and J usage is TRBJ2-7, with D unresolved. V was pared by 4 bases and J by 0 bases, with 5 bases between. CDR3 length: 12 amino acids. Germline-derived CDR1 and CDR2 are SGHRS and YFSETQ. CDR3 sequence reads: CASSPSSYEQYF. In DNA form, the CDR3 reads TGCGCCAGCAGCCCCAGCTCCTACGAGCAGTACTTC.

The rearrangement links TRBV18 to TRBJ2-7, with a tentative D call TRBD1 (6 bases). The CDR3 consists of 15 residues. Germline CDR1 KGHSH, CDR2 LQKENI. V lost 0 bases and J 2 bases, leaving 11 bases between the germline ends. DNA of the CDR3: TGTGCCAGCTCACCACCCCGGACAGTAACCTACGAGCAGTACTTC. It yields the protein CASSPPRTVTYEQYF.

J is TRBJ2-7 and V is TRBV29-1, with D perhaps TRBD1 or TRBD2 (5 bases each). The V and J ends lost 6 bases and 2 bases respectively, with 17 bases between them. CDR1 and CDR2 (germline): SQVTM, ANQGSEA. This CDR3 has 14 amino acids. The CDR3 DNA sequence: TGCAGCGTGGGACCCGGGCTGCGCCCCTACGAGCAGTACTTC. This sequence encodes CSVGPGLRPYEQYF.

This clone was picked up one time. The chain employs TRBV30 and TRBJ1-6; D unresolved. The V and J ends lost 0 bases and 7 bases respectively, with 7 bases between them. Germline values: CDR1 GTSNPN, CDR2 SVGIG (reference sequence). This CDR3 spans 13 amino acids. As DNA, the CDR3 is TGTGCCTGGAGTGTAGAGAAAAATTCACCCCTCCACTTT. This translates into CAWSVEKNSPLHF.

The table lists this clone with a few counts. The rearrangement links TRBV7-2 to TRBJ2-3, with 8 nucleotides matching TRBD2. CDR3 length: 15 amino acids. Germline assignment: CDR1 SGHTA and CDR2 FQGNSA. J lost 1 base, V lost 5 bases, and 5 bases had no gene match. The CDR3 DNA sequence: TGTGCCAGCAGCAGAAGTAGCGGGGGCACAGATACGCAGTATTTT. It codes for CASSRSSGGTDTQYF.

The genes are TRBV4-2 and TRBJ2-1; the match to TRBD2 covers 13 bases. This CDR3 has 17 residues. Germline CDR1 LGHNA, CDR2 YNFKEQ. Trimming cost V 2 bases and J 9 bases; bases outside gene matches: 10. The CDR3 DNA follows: TGTGCCAGCAGCCAATTTTGGACTAGCGGGGGCAAAGGTGAGCAGTTCTTC. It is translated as CASSQFWTSGGKGEQFF.

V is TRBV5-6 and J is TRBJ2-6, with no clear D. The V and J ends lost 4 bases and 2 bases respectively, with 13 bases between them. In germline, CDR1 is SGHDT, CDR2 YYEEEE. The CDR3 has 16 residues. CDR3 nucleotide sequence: TGTGCCAGCAGCCCCCCGACGTTGGCTGGGGCCAACGTCCTGACTTTC. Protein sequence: CASSPPTLAGANVLTF.

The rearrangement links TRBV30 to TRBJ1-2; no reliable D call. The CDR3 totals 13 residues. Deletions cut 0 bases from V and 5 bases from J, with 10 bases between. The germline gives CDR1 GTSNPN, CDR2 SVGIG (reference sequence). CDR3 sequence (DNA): TGTGCCTGGAGTGTAGGCAGGTGGTATGGCTACACCTTC. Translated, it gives CAWSVGRWYGYTF.

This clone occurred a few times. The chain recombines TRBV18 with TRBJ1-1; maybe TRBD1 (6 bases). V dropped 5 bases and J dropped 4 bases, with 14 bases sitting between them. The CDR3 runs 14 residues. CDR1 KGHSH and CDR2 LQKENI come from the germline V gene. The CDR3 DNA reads TGTGCCAGCTCAGGGAGAAACAGGGCCACTGAAGCTTTCTTT. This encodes CASSGRNRATEAFF. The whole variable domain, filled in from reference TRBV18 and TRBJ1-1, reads NAGVMQNPRHLVRRRGQEARLRCSPMKGHSHVYWYRQLPEEGLKFMVYLQKENIIDESGMPKERFSAEFPKEGPSILRIQQVVRGDSAAYFCASSGRNRATEAFFGQGTRLTVV.

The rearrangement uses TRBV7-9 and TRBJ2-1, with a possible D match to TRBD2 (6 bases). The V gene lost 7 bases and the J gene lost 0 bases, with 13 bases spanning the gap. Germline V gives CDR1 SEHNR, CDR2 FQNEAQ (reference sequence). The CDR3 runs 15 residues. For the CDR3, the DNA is TGTGCCAGCAACCTTGGCGGGGCCTCCTACAATGAGCAGTTCTTC. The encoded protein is CASNLGGASYNEQFF.

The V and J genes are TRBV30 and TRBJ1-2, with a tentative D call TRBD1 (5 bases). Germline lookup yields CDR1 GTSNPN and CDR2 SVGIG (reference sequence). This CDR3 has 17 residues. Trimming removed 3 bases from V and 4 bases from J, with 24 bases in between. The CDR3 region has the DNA TGTGCCTGGAGCGCTGATATCCAGGGCGCGAACGTCTATGGCTACACCTTC. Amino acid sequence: CAWSADIQGANVYGYTF.

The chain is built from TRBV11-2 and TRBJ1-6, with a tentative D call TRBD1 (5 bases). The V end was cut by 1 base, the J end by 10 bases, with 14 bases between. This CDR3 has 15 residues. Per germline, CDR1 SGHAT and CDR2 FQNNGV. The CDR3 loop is CASSLVQGPDSPLHF. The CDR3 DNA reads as TGTGCCAGCAGCTTAGTCCAGGGACCGGACTCACCCCTCCACTTT.

The CDR3 DNA reads as TGCGCCAGCAGCCAAGGATTGTTAGGGACGGACACTGAAGCTTTCTTT. Its protein product is CASSQGLLGTDTEAFF. The chain combines TRBV4-1 with TRBJ1-1; a possible D gene is TRBD1 (5 bases). V lost 1 base and J 3 bases, leaving 15 bases between the germline ends. This CDR3 region has 16 residues. Per germline, CDR1 MGHRA and CDR2 YSYEKL.

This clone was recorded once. CDR3 in amino acids: CSVKPGTGGRDTQYF. The CDR3 DNA follows: TGCAGCGTTAAACCCGGGACAGGGGGCAGAGATACGCAGTATTTT. The V call is TRBV29-1, the J call TRBJ2-3; 12 bases fit TRBD1. The CDR3 covers 15 residues. The trim removed 5 bases at V and 5 bases at J, leaving 8 bases unmatched. The germline V gene encodes CDR1 SQVTM and CDR2 ANQGSEA.

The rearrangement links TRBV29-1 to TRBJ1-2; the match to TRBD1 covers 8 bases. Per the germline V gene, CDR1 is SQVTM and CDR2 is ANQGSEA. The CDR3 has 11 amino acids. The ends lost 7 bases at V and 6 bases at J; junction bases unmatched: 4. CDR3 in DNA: TGCAGCGCCAGACAGGGGAATGGCTACACCTTC. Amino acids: CSARQGNGYTF. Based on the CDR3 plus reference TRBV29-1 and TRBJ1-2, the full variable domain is SAVISQKPSRDICQRGTSLTIQCQVDSQVTMMFWYRQQPGQSLTLIATANQGSEATYESGFVIDKFPISRPNLTFSTLTVSNMSPEDSSIYLCSARQGNGYTFGSGTRLTVV.

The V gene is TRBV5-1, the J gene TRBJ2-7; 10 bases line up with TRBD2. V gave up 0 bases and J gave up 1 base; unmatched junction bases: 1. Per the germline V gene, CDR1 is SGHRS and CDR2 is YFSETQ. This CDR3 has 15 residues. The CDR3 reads CASSLELAGSYEQYF. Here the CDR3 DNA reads TGCGCCAGCAGCTTGGAACTAGCGGGGTCCTACGAGCAGTACTTC.

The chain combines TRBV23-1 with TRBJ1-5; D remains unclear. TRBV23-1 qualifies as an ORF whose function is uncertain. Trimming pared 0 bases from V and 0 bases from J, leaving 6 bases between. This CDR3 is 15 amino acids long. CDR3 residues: CASSQSGPSNQPQHF. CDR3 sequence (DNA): TGCGCCAGCAGTCAATCCGGACCTAGCAATCAGCCCCAGCATTTT.

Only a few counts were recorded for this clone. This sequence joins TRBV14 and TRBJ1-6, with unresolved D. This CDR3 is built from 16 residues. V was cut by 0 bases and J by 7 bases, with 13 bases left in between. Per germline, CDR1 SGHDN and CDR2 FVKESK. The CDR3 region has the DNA TGTGCCAGCAGCCAAGAAGGTCGCGGGTACAATTCACCCCTCCACTTT. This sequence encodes CASSQEGRGYNSPLHF.